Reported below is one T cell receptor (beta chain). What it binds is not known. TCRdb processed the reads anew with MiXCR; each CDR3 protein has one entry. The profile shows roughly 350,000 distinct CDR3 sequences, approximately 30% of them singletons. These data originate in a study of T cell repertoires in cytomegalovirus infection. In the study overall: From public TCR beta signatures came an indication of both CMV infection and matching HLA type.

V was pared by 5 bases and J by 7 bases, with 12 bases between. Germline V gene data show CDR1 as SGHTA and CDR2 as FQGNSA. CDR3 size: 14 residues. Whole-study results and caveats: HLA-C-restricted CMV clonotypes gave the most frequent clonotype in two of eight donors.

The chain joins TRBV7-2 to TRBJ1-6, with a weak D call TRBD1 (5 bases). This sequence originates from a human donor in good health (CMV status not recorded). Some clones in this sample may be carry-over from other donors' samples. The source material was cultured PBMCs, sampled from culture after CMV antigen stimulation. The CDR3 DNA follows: TGTGCCAGCAGCCATGGACACCCGAATTCACCCCTCCACTTT. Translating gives CASSHGHPNSPLHF.